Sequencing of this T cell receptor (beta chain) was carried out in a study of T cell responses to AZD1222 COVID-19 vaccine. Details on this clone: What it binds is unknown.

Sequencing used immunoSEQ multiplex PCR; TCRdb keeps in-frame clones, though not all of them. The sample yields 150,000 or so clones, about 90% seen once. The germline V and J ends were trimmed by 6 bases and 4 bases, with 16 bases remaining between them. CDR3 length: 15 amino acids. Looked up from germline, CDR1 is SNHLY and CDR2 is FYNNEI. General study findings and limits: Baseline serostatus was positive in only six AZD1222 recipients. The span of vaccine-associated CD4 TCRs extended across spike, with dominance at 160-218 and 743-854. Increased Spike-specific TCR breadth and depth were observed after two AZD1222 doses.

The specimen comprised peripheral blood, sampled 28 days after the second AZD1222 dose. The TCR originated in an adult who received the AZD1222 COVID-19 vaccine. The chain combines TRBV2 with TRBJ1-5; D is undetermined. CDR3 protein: CASSPGGQVNQPQHF. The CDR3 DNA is TGTGCCAGCAGCCCCGGCGGGCAGGTAAATCAGCCCCAGCATTTT.